The clone carrying this TCR beta chain has only a few counts. The antigen is not known. These data are taken from a study of identical twins. Study-wide findings and caveats: Cross-sectional statistics underpinned the conclusions; the same donors were not followed. An excess of low generation probability was shown by twin-shared out-of-frame alpha sequences.

TCRdb reprocessed the 5' RACE reads via MiXCR and lists one record per CDR3 protein. In the table there are around 470,000 distinct CDR3 sequences, approximately 15% of which are singletons. Germline V gene data show CDR1 as SGHRS and CDR2 as YFSETQ. V shed 3 bases and J shed 4 bases, with 13 bases lying between them. The CDR3 sequence is 15 residues long. These records were also assigned to another study, of yellow fever vaccine responses in identical twins.

The chain recombines TRBV5-1 with TRBJ2-2; D is unresolved. This receptor was identified in a woman aged 18-35 years in good health. The specimen sequenced was CD4+ T cells sorted from blood. CDR3 in DNA: TGCGCCAGCAGCTCGACCCCCCTTCGCACCGGGGAGCTGTTTTTT. Its protein is CASSSTPLRTGELFF.